This is a list of T cell receptor beta chains from one sample in a study of blood T cell repertoires in COVID-19. Profiled with immunoSEQ multiplex PCR; TCRdb holds only in-frame clones, not every one. The sample lists over 250,000 clones; 88% were seen once. Sequences were obtained from PBMCs or T cells enriched from blood (not recorded which). The origin of the receptors is a woman in her fifties or sixties in a cohort exposed to, infected with or recovered from COVID-19 (not recorded which). Each CDR3 is given with its conserved first and last residue.

V gene: TRBV2
CDR3 protein: CASRGTTGGYEQYF

V gene: TRBV27
CDR3 protein: CATGRTGVSFDYGYTF

V gene: TRBV4-2
CDR3 protein: CASSHSGTGNEKLFF

V gene: TRBV5-5
CDR3 protein: CASSPAGLTSRWTQYF

V gene: TRBV27
CDR3 protein: CASRRLAGGPSYEQYF

V gene: TRBV30
CDR3 protein: CAWSGGTHNYGYTF

V gene: TRBV9
CDR3 protein: CASSSRQENTEAFF

V gene: TRBV28
CDR3 protein: CASSSGTASYNEQFF

V gene: TRBV19
CDR3 protein: CASSIVGVGEETQYF

V gene: TRBV28
CDR3 protein: CASSESTGNSPLHF

V gene: TRBV7-2
CDR3 protein: CASSLAPQGWDGYTF

V gene: TRBV28
CDR3 protein: CASSLQTEAGPEQYF

V gene: TRBV7-2
CDR3 protein: CASSPRGEQETQYF

V gene: TRBV28
CDR3 protein: CASSPDGRNQPQHF

V gene: TRBV5-1
CDR3 protein: CASSRQGDNSPLHF

V gene: TRBV10-3
CDR3 protein: CAIRSTVGDSGNTIYF

V gene: TRBV27
CDR3 protein: CASRGDRGRGRPSGTQYF

V gene: TRBV30
CDR3 protein: CAWSSGFATNEKLFF

V gene: TRBV29-1
CDR3 protein: CSVEKGENTGELFF

V gene: TRBV28
CDR3 protein: CASRTPGLGVGEQFF

V gene: TRBV30
CDR3 protein: CAWRMDTGRAFF

V gene: TRBV7-9
CDR3 protein: CASSLGQGDGYTF

V gene: TRBV5-1
CDR3 protein: CASSPAGQGEHGYTF

V gene: TRBV9
CDR3 protein: CASSPLSGQPQHF

V gene: TRBV2
CDR3 protein: CASGGTGNQPQHF

V gene: TRBV27
CDR3 protein: CASSPGHLSGANVLTF

V gene: TRBV7-2
CDR3 protein: CASSLAPVGTGNTDTQYF

V gene: TRBV29-1
CDR3 protein: CSVKLAGSEQYF

V gene: TRBV28
CDR3 protein: CASEKWGRSYEQYF

V gene: TRBV5-6
CDR3 protein: CASSFTGTGSGYTF

V gene: TRBV3-1/TRBV3-2
CDR3 protein: CASSRHDREIHGYTF

V gene: TRBV19
CDR3 protein: CASRLEGTFDEQYF

V gene: TRBV9
CDR3 protein: CASSVTHGTGLQETQYF

V gene: TRBV6-4
CDR3 protein: CASSKASGRNTDTQYF

V gene: TRBV18
CDR3 protein: CASSPGLAYYEQYF

V gene: TRBV2
CDR3 protein: CASSEALQGNEQFF

V gene: TRBV9
CDR3 protein: CASSGAGSSGETQYF

V gene: TRBV11-2
CDR3 protein: CASRVGQQRSYEQYF

V gene: TRBV19
CDR3 protein: CASSMFQGYEQYF

V gene: TRBV7-9
CDR3 protein: CASSSQTGSRAEAFF

V gene: TRBV10-3
CDR3 protein: CAGRGEGTGELFF

V gene: TRBV29-1
CDR3 protein: CSGGGSATAGTDTQYF

V gene: TRBV3-1/TRBV3-2
CDR3 protein: CASSPGTTTEAFF

V gene: TRBV19
CDR3 protein: CASSFRRGGYTF

V gene: TRBV28
CDR3 protein: CASSPLIFGRRSYEQYF

V gene: TRBV7-3
CDR3 protein: CASSLILVRDNEQFF

V gene: TRBV18
CDR3 protein: CASSPYGGTYGYTF

V gene: TRBV6-4
CDR3 protein: CASSETHTGDQPQHF

V gene: TRBV3-1/TRBV3-2
CDR3 protein: CASSQVGGARTQYF

V gene: TRBV24-1
CDR3 protein: CATSDLLGGGTDTQYF

V gene: TRBV7-9
CDR3 protein: CASSLAYFDRVYEQYF

V gene: TRBV7-3
CDR3 protein: CASSLTAVGQVVSGANVLTF

V gene: TRBV7-9
CDR3 protein: CASSLGEREGQTQYF

V gene: TRBV28
CDR3 protein: CASSLNRGQYF

V gene: TRBV2
CDR3 protein: CASSETQRGEQFF

V gene: TRBV7-8
CDR3 protein: CASSLGLAFSYEQYF

V gene: TRBV28
CDR3 protein: CASSLRGSGQGDSPLHF